The T cell receptor beta chain described here comes from a study of monozygotic twins with inflammatory bowel disease (dated by TCRdb to 2018 to 2020). Describing the broader study: The complete study included about 30 monozygotic twin pairs: 19 IBD-discordant Danish pairs and nine German pairs, of which four were IBD-concordant and five were IBD-discordant. Each individual had, on average, about 151 000 unique TCRalpha sequences and 181 000 unique TCRbeta sequences available for analysis. The search for disease-associated traits relied mainly on comparing IBD patients with their genetically identical healthy co-twins within discordant pairs.

The receptor library was made with 5' RACE. Preparation of each TCR library used around 3,500 ng of total RNA. cDNA was synthesized with SMARTScribe reverse transcriptase in eight separate reactions per sample. During cDNA synthesis, template switching introduced unique molecular identifiers that contained a 6-nucleotide sample barcode. TCRalpha and TCRbeta cDNA was amplified in two nested PCRs of about 17 and 10 cycles, and bead purification was carried out after each PCR. Before amplification, the cDNA was treated with uracil DNA-glycosylase and purified using the QIAquick PCR purification kit. In the second PCR, Illumina TruSeq-compatible adapters and sample-specific barcodes were added. Library quality and concentration were checked on TapeStation and Qubit, and libraries were pooled at roughly 5.1 ng each. The pooled libraries were sequenced with 2 x 100 bp reads and custom sequencing primers on an Illumina HiSeq2500 single-index Rapid Run. The source study handled its data this way. PCR and sequencing errors were corrected by UMI-based consensus assembly using MiGEC version 1.2.6. V(D)J alignment, clonotype assembly and CDR3 extraction were performed with MiXCR version 2.1.1. To normalise gene usage, clonotype sharing and MAIT/NKT TCR abundance, the top 1000, 10 000 and 20 000 clonotypes in each sample were analysed. Diversity was computed as the inverse Simpson index with the vegan R package after downsampling to 27 000 UMIs. Paired Mann-Whitney U tests were applied to discordant twin pairs, with Benjamini-Hochberg correction for multiple testing. One entry per CDR3 protein sequence results from the TCRdb reprocessing of the reads, with DNA left out. These V and J calls derive from TCRdb rather than the authors' analysis. The table for this sample shows a few hundred thousand distinct CDR3 sequences. The ten biggest clones cover approximately 2.3% of the sample.

A roughly 2.5 ml peripheral blood sample was drawn into PAXgene tubes per donor and stored at -80°C. Total RNA was isolated from whole blood with the PAXgene blood miRNA kit on an automated QIAcube, without T cell sorting. Peripheral blood from monozygotic twin pairs concordant or discordant for inflammatory bowel disease was subjected to deep TCRalpha and TCRbeta repertoire profiling with unique molecular barcoding. Smoking habits were recorded for all twin pairs, and individuals were classified as current, former or never smokers. Beyond this particular receptor, the publication reports: Repertoire similarity did not differ between concordant and discordant twins, possibly due to limited statistical power. Different T cell subtypes could not be distinguished in the analysis. The results gave no support for a single strong signal or clonotype linked to IBD. IBD patients shared fewer clonotypes with other individuals than healthy twins did, most markedly in patients showing signs of disease activity. Because patients were on differing immunosuppressive treatments, the repertoires may have picked up extra background noise and inter-individual variability. Measured by the inverse Simpson index, TCRbeta repertoire diversity was lower in IBD patients than in their healthy co-twins.

A remark on this clonotype: Its binding antigen is unknown.

The sequencing sample was made of blood. This receptor was taken from a human donor with ulcerative colitis or Crohn's disease, or a healthy co-twin of an affected twin (not recorded which).

The CDR3 reads CASSHRTGRNTF. The sequence links TRBV6-2 or TRBV6-3 to TRBJ1-2; TCRdb selects TRBD1, and the lack of DNA leaves this call unchecked. CDR1 MNHEY and CDR2 SVGEGT are derived from the germline V gene. Reading from cysteine to phenylalanine, the CDR3 counts 12 amino acids. No DNA sequence was recorded.